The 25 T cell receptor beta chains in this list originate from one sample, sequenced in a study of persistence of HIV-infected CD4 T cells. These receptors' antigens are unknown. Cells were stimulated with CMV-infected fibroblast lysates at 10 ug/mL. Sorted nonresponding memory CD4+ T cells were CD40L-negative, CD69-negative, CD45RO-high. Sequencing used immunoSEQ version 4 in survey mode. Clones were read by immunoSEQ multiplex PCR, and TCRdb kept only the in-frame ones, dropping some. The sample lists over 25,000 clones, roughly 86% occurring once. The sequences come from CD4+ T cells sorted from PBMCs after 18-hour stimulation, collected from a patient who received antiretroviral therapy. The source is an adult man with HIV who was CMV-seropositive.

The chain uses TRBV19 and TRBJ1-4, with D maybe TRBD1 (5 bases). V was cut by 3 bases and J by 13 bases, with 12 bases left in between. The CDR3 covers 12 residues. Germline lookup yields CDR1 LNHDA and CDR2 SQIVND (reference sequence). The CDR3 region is CASSIGEGILFF. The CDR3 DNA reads TGTGCCAGTAGTATCGGGGAGGGGATACTGTTTTTT.

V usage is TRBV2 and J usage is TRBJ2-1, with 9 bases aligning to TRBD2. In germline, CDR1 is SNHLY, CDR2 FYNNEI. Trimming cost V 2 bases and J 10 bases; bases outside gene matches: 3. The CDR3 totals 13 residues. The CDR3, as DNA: TGTGCCAGCAGTGAACTAGCGGGGAGGGAGCAGTTCTTC. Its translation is CASSELAGREQFF.

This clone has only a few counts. The CDR3 reads CASRDTGKVGEQYF. For the CDR3, the DNA is TGTGCCAGCAGGGATACCGGGAAAGTGGGCGAGCAGTACTTC. The rearrangement uses TRBV2 and TRBJ2-7, with D possibly TRBD2 on 5 matching bases. Germline loops: CDR1 SNHLY, CDR2 FYNNEI. This CDR3 region has 14 residues. Trimming removed 6 bases from V and 6 bases from J, with 18 bases in between.

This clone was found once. CDR3 in amino acids: CASSQQAEAEAFF. CDR3 in DNA: TGTGCCAGCAGCCAGCAGGCAGAGGCTGAAGCTTTCTTT. This chain links TRBV4-2 with TRBJ1-1; D remains ambiguous. The CDR3 is made up of 13 amino acids. The V end was cut by 3 bases, the J end by 6 bases, with 11 bases between. Germline CDR1 LGHNA, CDR2 YNFKEQ.

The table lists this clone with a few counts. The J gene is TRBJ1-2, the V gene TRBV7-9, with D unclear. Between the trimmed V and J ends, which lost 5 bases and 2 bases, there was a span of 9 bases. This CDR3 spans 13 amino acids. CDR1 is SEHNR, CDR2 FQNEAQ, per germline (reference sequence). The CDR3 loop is CASSHSQNYGYTF. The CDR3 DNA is TGTGCCAGCAGCCATTCACAGAACTATGGCTACACCTTC.

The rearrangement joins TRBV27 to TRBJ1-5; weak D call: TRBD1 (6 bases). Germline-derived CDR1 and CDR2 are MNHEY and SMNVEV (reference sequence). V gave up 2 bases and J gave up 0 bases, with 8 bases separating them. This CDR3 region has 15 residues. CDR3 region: CASSLRGDSNQPQHF. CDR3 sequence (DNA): TGTGCCAGCAGTTTAAGGGGGGATAGCAATCAGCCCCAGCATTTT.

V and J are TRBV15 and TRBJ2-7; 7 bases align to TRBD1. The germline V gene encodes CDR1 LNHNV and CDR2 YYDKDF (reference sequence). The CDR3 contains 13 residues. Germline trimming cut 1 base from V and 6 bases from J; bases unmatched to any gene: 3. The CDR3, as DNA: TGTGCCACCAGCAGAGTGACAGGGTCCGAGCAGTACTTC. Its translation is CATSRVTGSEQYF.

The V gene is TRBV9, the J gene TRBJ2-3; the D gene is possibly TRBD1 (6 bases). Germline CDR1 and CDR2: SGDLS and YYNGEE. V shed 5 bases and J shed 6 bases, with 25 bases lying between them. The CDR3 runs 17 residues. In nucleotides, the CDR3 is TGTGCCAGCAGTGCAGGATCACAGGGCTTCCACAGGGATACGCAGTATTTT. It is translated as CASSAGSQGFHRDTQYF. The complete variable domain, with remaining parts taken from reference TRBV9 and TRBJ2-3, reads DSGVTQTPKHLITATGQRVTLRCSPRSGDLSVYWYQQSLDQGLQFLIQYYNGEERAKGNILERFSAQQFPDLHSELNLSSLELGDSALYFCASSAGSQGFHRDTQYFGPGTRLTVL.

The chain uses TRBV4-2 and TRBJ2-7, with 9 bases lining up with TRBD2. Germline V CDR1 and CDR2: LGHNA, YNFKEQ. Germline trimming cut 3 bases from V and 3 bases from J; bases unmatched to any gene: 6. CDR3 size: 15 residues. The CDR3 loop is CASSHRLAENYEQYF. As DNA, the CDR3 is TGTGCCAGCAGCCACCGACTAGCGGAAAACTACGAGCAGTACTTC.

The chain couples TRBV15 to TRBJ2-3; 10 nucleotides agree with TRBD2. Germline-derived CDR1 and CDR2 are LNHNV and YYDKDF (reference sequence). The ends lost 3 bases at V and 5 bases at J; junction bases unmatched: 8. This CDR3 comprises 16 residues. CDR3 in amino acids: CATSRTAGGMGDTQYF. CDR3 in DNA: TGTGCCACCAGCAGGACAGCGGGGGGGATGGGAGATACGCAGTATTTT.

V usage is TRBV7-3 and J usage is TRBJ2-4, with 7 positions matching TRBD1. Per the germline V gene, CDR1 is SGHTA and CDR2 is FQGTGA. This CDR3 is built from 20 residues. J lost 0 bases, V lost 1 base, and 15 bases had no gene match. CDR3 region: CASSLNGQASHKLAKNIQYF. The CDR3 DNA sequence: TGTGCCAGCAGCTTAAATGGACAGGCCTCACACAAACTAGCCAAAAACATTCAGTACTTC.

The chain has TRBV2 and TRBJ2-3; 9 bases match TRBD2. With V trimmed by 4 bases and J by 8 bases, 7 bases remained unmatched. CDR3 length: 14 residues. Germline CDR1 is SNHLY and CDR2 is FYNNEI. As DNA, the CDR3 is TGTGCCAGCAGTGGAAGGGCGACTAGCGGTACGCAGTATTTT. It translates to CASSGRATSGTQYF. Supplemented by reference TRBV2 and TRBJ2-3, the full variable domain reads EPEVTQTPSHQVTQMGQEVILRCVPISNHLYFYWYRQILGQKVEFLVSFYNNEISEKSEIFDDQFSVERPDGSNFTLKIRSTKLEDSAMYFCASSGRATSGTQYFGPGTRLTVL.

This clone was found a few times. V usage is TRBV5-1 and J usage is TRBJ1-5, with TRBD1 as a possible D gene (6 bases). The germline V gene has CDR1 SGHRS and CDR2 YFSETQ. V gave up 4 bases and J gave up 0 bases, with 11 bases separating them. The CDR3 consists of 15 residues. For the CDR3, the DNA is TGCGCCAGCAGCCCGCAGGGGACTAGCAATCAGCCCCAGCATTTT. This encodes CASSPQGTSNQPQHF.

CDR3: CASSKAPGVGLDEQYF. In nucleotides, the CDR3 is TGTGCCAGCAGCAAAGCCCCAGGGGTAGGGCTCGACGAGCAGTACTTC. V and J are TRBV21-1 and TRBJ2-7; the table's D gene call, TRBD1, was not cross checked with the DNA. TRBV21-1 has pseudogene status. The CDR3 runs to 16 residues.

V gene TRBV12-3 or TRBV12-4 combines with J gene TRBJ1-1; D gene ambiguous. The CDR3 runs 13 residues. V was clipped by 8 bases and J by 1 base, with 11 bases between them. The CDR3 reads CASGGPWNTEAFF. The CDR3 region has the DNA TGTGCCAGCGGTGGGCCGTGGAACACTGAAGCTTTCTTT.

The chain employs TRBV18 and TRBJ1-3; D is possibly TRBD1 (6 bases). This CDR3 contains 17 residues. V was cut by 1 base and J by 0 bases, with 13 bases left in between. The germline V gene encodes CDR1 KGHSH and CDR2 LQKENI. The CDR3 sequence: CASSPHKGGTSGNTIYF. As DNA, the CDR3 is TGTGCCAGCTCACCACATAAGGGGGGAACCTCTGGAAACACCATATATTTT.

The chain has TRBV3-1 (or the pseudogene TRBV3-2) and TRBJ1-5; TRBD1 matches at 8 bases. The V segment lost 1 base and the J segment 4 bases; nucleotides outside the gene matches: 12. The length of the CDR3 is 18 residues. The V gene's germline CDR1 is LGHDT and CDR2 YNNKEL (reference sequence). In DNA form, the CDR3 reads TGTGCCAGCAGCCAAGGACCCGTCTCAGGGGGCGAGAATCAGCCCCAGCATTTT. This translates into CASSQGPVSGGENQPQHF.

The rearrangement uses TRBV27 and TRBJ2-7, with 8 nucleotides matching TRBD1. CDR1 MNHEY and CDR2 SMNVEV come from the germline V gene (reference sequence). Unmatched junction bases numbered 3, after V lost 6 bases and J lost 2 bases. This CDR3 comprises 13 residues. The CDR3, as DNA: TGTGCCAGCAGACGACAGGGGACCTACGAGCAGTACTTC. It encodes CASRRQGTYEQYF.

CDR3 DNA sequence: TGTGCCAGCACCTTCCATGGGACTAGCACAGATACGCAGTATTTT. Translating gives CASTFHGTSTDTQYF. V and J are TRBV3-1 (or the pseudogene TRBV3-2) and TRBJ2-3, with TRBD2 as a possible D gene (6 bases). The CDR3 is 15 residues long. Germline V CDR1 and CDR2: LGHDT, YNNKEL (reference sequence). V dropped 7 bases and J dropped 0 bases, with 14 bases sitting between them.

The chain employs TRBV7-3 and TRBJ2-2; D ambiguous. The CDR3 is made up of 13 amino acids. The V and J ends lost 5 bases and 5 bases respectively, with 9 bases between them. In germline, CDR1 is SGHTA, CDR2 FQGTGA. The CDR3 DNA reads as TGTGCCAGCAGCCGCGCTTCGACCGGGGAGCTGTTTTTT. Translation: CASSRASTGELFF.

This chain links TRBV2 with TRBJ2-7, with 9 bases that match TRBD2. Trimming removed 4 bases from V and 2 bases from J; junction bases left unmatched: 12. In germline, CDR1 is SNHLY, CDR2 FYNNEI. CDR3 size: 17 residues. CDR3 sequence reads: CASSGWGGGASAYEQYF. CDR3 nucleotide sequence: TGTGCCAGCAGTGGATGGGGCGGGGGGGCCTCGGCCTACGAGCAGTACTTC.

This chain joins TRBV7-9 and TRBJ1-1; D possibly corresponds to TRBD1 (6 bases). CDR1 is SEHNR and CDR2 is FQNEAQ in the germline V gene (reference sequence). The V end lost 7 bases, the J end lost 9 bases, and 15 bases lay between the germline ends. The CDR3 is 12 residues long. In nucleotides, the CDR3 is TGTGCCAGCACTGAGGGGGAGAGTAAAGCTTTCTTT. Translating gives CASTEGESKAFF.

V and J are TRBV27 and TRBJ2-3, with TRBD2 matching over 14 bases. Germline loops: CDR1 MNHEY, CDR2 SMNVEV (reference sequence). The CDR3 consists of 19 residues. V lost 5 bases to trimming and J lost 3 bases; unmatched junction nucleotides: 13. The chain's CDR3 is CASSPVAGLAGASTDTQYF. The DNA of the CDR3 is TGTGCCAGCAGTCCCGTAGCGGGACTAGCGGGGGCGAGTACAGATACGCAGTATTTT.

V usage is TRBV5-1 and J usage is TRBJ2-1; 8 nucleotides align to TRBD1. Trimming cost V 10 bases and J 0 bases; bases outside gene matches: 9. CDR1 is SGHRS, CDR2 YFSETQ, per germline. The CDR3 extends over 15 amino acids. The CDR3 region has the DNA TGCGCCTCACGGGGAACAGGGGGCTCCTACAATGAGCAGTTCTTC. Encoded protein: CASRGTGGSYNEQFF.

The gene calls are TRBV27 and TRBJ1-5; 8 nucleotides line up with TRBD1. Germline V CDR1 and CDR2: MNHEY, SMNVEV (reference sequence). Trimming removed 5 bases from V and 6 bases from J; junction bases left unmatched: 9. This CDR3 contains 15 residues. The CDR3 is CASSGSQGAGQPQHF. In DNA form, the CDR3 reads TGTGCCAGCAGTGGATCCCAGGGGGCCGGTCAGCCCCAGCATTTT.